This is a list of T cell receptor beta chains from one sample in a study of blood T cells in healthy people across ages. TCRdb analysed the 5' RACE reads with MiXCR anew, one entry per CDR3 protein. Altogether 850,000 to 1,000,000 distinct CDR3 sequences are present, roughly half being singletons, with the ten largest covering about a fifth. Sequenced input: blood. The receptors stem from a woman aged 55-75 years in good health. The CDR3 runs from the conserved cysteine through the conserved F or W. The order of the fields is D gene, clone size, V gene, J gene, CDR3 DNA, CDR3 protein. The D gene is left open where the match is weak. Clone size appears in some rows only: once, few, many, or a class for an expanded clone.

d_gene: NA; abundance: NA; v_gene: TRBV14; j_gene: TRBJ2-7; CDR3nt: TGTGCCAGCAGCCCGAACCTAGCGATGGACGAGCAGTACTTC; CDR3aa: CASSPNLAMDEQYF
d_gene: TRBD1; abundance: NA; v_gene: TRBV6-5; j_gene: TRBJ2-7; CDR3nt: TGTGCCAGCAGAGCCGCCGGGACAGGGTTATACGAGCAGTACTTC; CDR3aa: CASRAAGTGLYEQYF
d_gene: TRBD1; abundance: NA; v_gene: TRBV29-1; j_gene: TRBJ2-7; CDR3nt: TGCAGCGTTGAAGGGGGGCGACAGGGGAAGACTTACGAGCAGTACTTC; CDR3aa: CSVEGGRQGKTYEQYF
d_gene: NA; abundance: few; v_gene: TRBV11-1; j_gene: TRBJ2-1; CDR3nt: TGTGCCAGCAGCTCCAGCCGACTGGACACGGCCGATGAGCAGTTCTTC; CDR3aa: CASSSSRLDTADEQFF
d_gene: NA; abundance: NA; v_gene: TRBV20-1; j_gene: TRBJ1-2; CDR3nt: TGCAGTGCTAGAGATACGTCAGGGAGGCCGGAAGGCTACACCTTC; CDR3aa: CSARDTSGRPEGYTF
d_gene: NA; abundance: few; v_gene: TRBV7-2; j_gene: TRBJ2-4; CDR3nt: TGTGCCAGCAGCTTACAGGGTTCGCAGTACTTC; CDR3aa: CASSLQGSQYF
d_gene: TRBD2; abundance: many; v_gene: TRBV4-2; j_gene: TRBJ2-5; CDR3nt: TGTGCCAGCAGCCCCACTCTAGCGGAGCAAGAGACCCAGTACTTC; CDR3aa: CASSPTLAEQETQYF
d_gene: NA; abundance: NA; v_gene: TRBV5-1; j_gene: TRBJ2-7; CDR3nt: TGCGCCAGCAGCTTGGTGTGGCGAGCGGACACCTACGAGCAGTACTTC; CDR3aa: CASSLVWRADTYEQYF
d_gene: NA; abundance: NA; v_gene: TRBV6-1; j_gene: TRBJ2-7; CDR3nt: TGTGCCAGCAGTGCCGGGGTACCCTACTACGAGCAGTACTTC; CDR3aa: CASSAGVPYYEQYF
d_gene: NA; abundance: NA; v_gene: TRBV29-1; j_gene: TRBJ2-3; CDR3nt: TGCAGCGTTGGAGATACACAGAATACGCAGTATTTT; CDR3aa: CSVGDTQNTQYF
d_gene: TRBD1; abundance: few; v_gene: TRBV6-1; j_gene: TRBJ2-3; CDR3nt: TGTGCCAGTACCACAGGGGCAACAGATACGCAGTATTTT; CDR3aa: CASTTGATDTQYF
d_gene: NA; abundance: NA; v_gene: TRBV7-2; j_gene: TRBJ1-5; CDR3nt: TGTGCCAGCAGCTTAGATGGGGGTAGCAATCAGCCCCAGCATTTT; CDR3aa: CASSLDGGSNQPQHF
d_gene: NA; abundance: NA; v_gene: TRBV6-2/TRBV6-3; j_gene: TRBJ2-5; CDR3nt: TGTGCCAGCAGTTATGAGCTAGCGACCAAAGAGACCCAGTACTTC; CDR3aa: CASSYELATKETQYF
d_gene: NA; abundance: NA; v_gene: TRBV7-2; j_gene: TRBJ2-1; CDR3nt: TGTGCCAGCAGCTTAGCGACTGATTACAATGAGCAGTTCTTC; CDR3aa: CASSLATDYNEQFF
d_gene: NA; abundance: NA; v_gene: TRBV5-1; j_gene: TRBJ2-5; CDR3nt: TGCGCCAGCAGCTTCGGTGGTGGACGGACCCAAGAGACCCAGTACTTC; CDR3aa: CASSFGGGRTQETQYF
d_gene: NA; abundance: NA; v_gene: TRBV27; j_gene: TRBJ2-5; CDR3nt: TGTGCCATCGGGGGCCCATACAATGAGCAGTACTTC; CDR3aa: CAIGGPYNEQYF
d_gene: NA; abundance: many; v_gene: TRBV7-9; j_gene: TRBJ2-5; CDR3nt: TGTGCCAGCGCGATGATTGGAGAGACCCAGTACTTC; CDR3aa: CASAMIGETQYF
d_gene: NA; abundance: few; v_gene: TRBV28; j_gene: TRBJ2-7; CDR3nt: TGTGCCAGCAGTCCCGCCGTGGGCCTTGCCTACGAGCAGTACTTC; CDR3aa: CASSPAVGLAYEQYF
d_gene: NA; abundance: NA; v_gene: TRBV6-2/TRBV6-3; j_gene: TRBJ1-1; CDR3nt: TGTGCCAGCGTCACGGCCCCGGTGAACACTGAAGCTTTCTTT; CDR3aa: CASVTAPVNTEAFF
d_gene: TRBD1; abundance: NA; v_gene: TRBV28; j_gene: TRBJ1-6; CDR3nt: TGTGCCAGCAGTCACGCCGGGACAGGGGGGTCACCCCTCCACTTT; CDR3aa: CASSHAGTGGSPLHF
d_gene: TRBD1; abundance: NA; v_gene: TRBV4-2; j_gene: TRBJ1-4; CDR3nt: TGTGCCAGCAGCCAACAGGGGGTGAGAGAAAAACTGTTTTTT; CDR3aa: CASSQQGVREKLFF
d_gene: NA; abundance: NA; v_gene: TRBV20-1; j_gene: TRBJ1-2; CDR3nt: TGCAGTGCTAGAGATCCAGGTCCTGAAATCGTACTATATGGCTACACCTTC; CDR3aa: CSARDPGPEIVLYGYTF
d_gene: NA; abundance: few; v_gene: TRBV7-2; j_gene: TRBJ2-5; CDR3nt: TGTGCCAGCAGCTTCGGGGGATCCAAGAGGGCCCAGTACTTC; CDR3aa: CASSFGGSKRAQYF
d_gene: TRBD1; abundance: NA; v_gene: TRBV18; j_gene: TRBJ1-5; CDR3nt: TGTGCCAGCTCAGTCAACCCCGGGACAGGGGGGAGTAGTGGCAATCAGCCCCAGCATTTT; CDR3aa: CASSVNPGTGGSSGNQPQHF
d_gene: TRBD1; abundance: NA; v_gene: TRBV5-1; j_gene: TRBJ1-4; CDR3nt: TGCGCCAGCAGCTTGACCGCCGGGACAGGTGAAAAACTGTTTTTT; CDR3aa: CASSLTAGTGEKLFF
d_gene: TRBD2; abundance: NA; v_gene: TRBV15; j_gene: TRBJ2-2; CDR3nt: TGTGCCACCAGCAGTAGCGGGGGGAACACCGGGGAGCTGTTTTTT; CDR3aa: CATSSSGGNTGELFF
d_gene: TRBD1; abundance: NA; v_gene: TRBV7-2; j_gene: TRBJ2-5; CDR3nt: TGTGCCAGCAGGCCGACAGGGGTTGAGGGGGGGACCCAGTACTTC; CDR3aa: CASRPTGVEGGTQYF
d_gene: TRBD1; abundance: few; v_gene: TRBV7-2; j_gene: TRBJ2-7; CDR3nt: TGTGCCAGCGGTACCGGGACAGCACACTACGAGCAGTACTTC; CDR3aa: CASGTGTAHYEQYF
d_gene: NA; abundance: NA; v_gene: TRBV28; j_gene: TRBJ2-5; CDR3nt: TGTGCCAGCAGATCAGGCGGAAAACAGGGTGAGACCCAGTACTTC; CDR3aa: CASRSGGKQGETQYF
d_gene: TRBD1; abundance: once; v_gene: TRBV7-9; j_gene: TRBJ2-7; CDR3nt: TGTGCCAGCAGCGGACTGGGACAGATAGCCTACGAGCAGTACTTC; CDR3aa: CASSGLGQIAYEQYF